This T cell receptor beta chain was found in a study of T cells in localized non-small cell lung cancer. The repertoire was sequenced with immunoSEQ multiplex PCR; TCRdb's copy has only in-frame clones and lacks some. The top ten hold around 3.8% of the sample, which has about 40,000 clones, around 84% seen once. With V trimmed by 5 bases and J by 0 bases, 3 bases remained unmatched. CDR3 length: 15 residues. In germline, CDR1 is SGHRS, CDR2 YFSETQ. The study, taken as a whole, reports: Higher blood T cell density went with longer overall survival. Clonality of T cells reached its maximum in uninvolved adjacent lung, surpassing tumor. Heterogeneity within the tumor remains possible, as just one region underwent sequencing. Appearance in adjacent lung was seen for a median 57 of the top 100 tumor clones.

In regard to this clone: Antigen unknown.

Specimen: peripheral blood, collected before any cancer treatment. J is TRBJ2-1 and V is TRBV5-1; TRBD2 matches 9 bases. The sequence came from a man between 18 and 49 years old with stage I lung adenocarcinoma. This CDR3 reads CASSLAGSSYNEQFF. The CDR3 DNA is TGCGCCAGCAGTCTAGCGGGGAGCTCCTACAATGAGCAGTTCTTC.